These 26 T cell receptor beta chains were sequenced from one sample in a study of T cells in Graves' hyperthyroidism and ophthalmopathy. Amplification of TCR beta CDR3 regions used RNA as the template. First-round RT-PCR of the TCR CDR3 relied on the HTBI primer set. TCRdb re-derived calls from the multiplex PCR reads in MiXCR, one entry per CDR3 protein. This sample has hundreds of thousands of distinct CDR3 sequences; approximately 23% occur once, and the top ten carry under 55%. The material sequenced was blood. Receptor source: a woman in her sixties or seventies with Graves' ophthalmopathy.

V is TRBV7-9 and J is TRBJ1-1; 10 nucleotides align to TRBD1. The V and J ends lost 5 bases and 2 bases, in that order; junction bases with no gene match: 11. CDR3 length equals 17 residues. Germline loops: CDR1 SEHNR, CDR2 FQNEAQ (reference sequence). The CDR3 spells CASSGGTGEKGNTEAFF. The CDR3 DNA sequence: TGTGCCAGCAGCGGGGGGACAGGGGAAAAAGGAAACACTGAAGCTTTCTTT.

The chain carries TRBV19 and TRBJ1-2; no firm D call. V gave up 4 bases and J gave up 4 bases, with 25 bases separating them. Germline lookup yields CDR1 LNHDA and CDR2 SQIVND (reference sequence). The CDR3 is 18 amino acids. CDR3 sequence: CASSRWADDPGGSYGYTF. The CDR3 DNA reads TGTGCCAGTAGTAGATGGGCCGACGACCCGGGAGGTAGCTATGGCTACACCTTC.

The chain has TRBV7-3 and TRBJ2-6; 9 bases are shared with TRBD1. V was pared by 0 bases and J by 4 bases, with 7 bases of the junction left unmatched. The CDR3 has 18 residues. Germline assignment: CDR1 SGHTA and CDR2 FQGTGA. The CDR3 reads CASSLTPGQGSGANVLTF. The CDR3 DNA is TGTGCCAGCAGCTTAACCCCGGGACAGGGTTCCGGGGCCAACGTCCTGACTTTC.

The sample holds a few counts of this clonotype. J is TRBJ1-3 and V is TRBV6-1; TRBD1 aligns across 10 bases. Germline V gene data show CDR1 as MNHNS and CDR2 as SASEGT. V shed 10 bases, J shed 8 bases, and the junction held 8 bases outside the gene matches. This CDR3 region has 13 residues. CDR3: CAIRTGGADTIYF. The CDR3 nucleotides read TGTGCCATCCGGACAGGGGGTGCGGACACCATATATTTT.

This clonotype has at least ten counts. The chain's CDR3 is CASSPGTVSYGYTF. Written as DNA, the CDR3 is TGTGCCAGCAGCCCCGGGACAGTCAGCTATGGCTACACCTTC. The chain employs TRBV28 and TRBJ1-2; TRBD1 agrees at 7 bases. With 6 bases clipped from V and 4 bases from J, the junction kept 8 bases outside the gene matches. Germline-derived CDR1 and CDR2 are MDHEN and SYDVKM. The length of the CDR3 is 14 residues.

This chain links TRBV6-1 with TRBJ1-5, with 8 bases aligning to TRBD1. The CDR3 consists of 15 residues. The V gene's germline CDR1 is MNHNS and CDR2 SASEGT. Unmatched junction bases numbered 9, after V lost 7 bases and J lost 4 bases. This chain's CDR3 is CASISGGAGNQPQHF. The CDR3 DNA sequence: TGTGCCAGCATCTCAGGGGGCGCGGGGAATCAGCCCCAGCATTTT.

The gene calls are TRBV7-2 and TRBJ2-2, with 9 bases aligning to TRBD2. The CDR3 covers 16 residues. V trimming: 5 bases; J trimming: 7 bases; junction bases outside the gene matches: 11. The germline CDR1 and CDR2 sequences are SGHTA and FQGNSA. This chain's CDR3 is CASSLEAGGVGGELFF. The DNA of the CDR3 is TGTGCCAGCAGCCTGGAGGCGGGAGGGGTCGGCGGGGAGCTGTTTTTT.

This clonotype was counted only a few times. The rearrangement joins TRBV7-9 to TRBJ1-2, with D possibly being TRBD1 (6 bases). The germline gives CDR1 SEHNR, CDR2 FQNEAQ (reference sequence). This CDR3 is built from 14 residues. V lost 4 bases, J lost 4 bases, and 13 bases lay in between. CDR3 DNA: TGTGCCAGCAGCTCTATTGACAGGCCCTATGGCTACACCTTC. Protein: CASSSIDRPYGYTF.

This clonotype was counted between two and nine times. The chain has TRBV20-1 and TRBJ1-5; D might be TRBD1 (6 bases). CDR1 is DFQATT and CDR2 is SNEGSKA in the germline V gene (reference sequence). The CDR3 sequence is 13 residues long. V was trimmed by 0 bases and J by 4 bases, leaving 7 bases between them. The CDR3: CSARDQGNQPQHF. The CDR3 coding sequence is TGCAGTGCTAGAGATCAGGGGAATCAGCCCCAGCATTTT.

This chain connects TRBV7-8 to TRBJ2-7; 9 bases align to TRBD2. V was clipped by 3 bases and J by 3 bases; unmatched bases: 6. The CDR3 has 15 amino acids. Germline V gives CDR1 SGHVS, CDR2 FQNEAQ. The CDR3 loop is CASSFRIAGVYEQYF. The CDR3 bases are TGTGCCAGCAGCTTCCGGATAGCGGGAGTCTACGAGCAGTACTTC.

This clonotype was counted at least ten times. CDR3 sequence reads: CASSPQWGEDTQYF. The CDR3 DNA reads as TGTGCCAGCAGTCCCCAATGGGGCGAAGATACGCAGTATTTT. The chain carries TRBV12-3 or TRBV12-4 and TRBJ2-3; a weak D match, TRBD1 (5 bases). This CDR3 contains 14 residues. V lost 5 bases to trimming and J lost 5 bases, with 14 bases between them.

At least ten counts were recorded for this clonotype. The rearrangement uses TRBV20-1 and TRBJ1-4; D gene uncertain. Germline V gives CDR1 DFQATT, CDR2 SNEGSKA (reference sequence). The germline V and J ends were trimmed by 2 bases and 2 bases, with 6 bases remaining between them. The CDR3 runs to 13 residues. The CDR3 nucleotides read TGCAGTGCTAGATGGGTTACTAATGAAAAACTGTTTTTT. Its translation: CSARWVTNEKLFF.

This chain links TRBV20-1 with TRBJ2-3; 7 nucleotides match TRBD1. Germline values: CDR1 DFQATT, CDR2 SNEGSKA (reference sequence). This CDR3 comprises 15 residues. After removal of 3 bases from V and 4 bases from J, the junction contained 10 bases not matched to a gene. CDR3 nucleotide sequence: TGCAGTGCTAGGTCCGGGACAGAGTCCGCAGATACGCAGTATTTT. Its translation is CSARSGTESADTQYF.

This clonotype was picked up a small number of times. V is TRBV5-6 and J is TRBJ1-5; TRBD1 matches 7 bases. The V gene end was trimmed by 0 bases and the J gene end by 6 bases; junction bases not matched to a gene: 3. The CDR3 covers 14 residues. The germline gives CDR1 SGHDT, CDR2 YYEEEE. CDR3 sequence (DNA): TGTGCCAGCAGCTTGGGTCACAGGGGTCAGCCCCAGCATTTT. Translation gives CASSLGHRGQPQHF.

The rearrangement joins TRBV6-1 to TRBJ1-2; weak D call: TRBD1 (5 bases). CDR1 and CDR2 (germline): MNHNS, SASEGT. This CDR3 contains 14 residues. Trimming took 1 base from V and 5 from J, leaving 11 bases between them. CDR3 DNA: TGTGCCAGCAGTGAAGGTGGCAGGGTTTATGGCTACACCTTC. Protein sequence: CASSEGGRVYGYTF.

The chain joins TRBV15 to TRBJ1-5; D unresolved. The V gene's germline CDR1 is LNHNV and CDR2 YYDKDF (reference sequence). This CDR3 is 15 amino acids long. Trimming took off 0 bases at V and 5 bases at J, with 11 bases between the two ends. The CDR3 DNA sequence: TGTGCCACCAGCAGAGAGGGCGAACGCCATCAGCCCCAGCATTTT. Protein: CATSREGERHQPQHF.

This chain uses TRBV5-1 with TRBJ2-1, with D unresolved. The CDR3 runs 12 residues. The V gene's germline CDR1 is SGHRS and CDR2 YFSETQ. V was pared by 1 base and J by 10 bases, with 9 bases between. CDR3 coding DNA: TGCGCCAGCAGCTTGTCTTTCGGAGAGCAGTTCTTC. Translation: CASSLSFGEQFF.

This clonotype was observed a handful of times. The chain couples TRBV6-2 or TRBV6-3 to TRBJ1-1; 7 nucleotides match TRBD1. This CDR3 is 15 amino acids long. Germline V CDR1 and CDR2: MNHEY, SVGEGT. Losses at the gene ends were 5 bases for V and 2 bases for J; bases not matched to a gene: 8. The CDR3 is CASSRGLRGNTEAFF. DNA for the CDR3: TGTGCCAGCAGTAGGGGGCTTAGAGGTAACACTGAAGCTTTCTTT.

CDR3 residues: CAISERDTGTQYF. The DNA of the CDR3 is TGTGCCATCAGTGAACGGGACACGGGGACCCAGTACTTC. This rearrangement joins TRBV10-3 to TRBJ2-5; D is possibly TRBD1 (6 bases). Germline CDR1 reads ENHRY; CDR2 reads SYGVKD. The CDR3 loop spans 13 amino acids. The V and J ends lost 3 bases and 7 bases respectively, with 12 bases between them.

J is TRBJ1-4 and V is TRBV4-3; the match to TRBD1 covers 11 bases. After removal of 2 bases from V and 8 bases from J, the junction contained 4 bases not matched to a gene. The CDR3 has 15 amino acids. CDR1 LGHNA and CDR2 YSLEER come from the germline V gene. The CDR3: CASSQLWTGGEKLFF. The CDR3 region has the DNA TGCGCCAGCAGCCAATTATGGACAGGGGGCGAAAAACTGTTTTTT.

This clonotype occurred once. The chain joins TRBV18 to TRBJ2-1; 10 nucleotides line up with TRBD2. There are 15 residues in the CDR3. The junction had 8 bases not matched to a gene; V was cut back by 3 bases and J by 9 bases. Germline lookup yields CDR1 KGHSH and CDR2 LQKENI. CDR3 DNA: TGTGCCAGCTCACCCGGACTAGCGGCAATTGGTGAGCAGTTCTTC. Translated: CASSPGLAAIGEQFF.

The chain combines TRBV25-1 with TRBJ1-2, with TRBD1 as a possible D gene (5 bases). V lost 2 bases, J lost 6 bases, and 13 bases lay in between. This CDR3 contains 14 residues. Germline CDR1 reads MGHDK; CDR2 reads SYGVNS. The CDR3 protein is CASSEQGLSNGYTF. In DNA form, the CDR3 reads TGTGCCAGCAGTGAACAGGGCTTGAGTAATGGCTACACCTTC.

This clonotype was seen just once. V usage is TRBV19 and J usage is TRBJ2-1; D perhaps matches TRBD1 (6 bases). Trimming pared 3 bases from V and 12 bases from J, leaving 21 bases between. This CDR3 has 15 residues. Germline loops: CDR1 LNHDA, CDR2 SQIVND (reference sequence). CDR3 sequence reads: CASSILGGMTAGQFF. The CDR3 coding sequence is TGTGCCAGTAGTATCCTAGGGGGAATGACTGCGGGGCAGTTCTTC.

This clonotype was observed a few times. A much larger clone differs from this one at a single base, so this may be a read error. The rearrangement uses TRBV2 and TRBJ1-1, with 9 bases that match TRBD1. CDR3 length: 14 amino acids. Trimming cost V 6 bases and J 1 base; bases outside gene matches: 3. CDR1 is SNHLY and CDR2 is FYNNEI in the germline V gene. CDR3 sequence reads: CASRGQGENTEAFF. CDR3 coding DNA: TGTGCCAGCAGGGGACAGGGAGAGAACACTGAAGCTTTCTTT.

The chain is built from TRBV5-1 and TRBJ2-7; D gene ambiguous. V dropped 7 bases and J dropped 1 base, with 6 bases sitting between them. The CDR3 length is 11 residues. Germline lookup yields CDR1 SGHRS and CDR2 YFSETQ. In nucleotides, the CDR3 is TGCGCCAGCCCCAGGTCCTACGAGCAGTACTTC. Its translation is CASPRSYEQYF.

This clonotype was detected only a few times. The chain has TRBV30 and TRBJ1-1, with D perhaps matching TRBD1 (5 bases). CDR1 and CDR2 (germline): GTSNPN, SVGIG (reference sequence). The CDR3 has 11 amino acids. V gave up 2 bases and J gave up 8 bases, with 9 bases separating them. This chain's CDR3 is CAWSPRDEAFF. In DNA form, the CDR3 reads TGTGCCTGGAGTCCCCGGGACGAAGCTTTCTTT.